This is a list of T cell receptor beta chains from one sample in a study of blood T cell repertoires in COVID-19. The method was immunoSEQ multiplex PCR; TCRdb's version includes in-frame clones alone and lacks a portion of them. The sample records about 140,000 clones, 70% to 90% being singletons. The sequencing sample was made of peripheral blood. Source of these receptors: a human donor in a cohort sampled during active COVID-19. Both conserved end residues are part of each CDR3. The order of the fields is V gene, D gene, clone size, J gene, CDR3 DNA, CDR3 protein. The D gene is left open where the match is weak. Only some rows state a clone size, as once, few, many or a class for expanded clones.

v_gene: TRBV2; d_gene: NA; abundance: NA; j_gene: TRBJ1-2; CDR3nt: TGTGCCAGCAGTGGTGTGGAGGGTTCCTATGGCTACACCTTC; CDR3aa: CASSGVEGSYGYTF
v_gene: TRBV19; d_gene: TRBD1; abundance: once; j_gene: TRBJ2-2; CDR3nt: TGTGCCAGTAGTATTGGACAGGGGGCATCCGGGGAGCTGTTTTTT; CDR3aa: CASSIGQGASGELFF
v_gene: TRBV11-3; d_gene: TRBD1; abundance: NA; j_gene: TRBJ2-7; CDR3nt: TGTGCCAGCAGCTTCATGGACAGGGCCTCCTACGAGCAGTACTTC; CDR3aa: CASSFMDRASYEQYF
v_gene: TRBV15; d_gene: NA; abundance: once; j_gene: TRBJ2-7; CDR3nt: TGTGCCACCAGCAGAGATCCCGGGGTATACTACGAGCAGTACTTC; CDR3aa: CATSRDPGVYYEQYF
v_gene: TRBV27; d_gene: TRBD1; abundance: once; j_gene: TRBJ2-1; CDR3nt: TGTGCCAGCAGCACCTTCGGGACAGGGGCCGTGAATGAGCAGTTCTTC; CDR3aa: CASSTFGTGAVNEQFF
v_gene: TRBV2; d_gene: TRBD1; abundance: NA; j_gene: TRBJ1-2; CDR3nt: TGTGCCAGCAGCCGGGACAGTAACTATGGCTACACCTTC; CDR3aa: CASSRDSNYGYTF
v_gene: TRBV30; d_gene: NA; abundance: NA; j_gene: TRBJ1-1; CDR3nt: TGTGCCTGGGTGGGGGGGCTGACTGAAGCTTTCTTT; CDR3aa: CAWVGGLTEAFF
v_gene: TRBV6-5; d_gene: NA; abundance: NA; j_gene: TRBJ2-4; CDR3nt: TGTGCCAGCAGGTCCCTTGCCAAAAACATTCAGTACTTC; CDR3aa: CASRSLAKNIQYF
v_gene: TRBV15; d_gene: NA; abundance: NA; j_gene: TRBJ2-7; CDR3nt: TGTGCCACCAGCAGAGAACAGGGTGATTCCTACGAGCAGTACTTC; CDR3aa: CATSREQGDSYEQYF
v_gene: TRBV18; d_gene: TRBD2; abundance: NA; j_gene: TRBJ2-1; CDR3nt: TGTGCCAGCTCACCCCCCCGGGGGGAGGGTTACAATGAGCAGTTCTTC; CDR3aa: CASSPPRGEGYNEQFF
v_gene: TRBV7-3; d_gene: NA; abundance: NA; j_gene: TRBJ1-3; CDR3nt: TGTGCCAGCAGCCCAGGTGGAAACACCATATATTTT; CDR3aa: CASSPGGNTIYF
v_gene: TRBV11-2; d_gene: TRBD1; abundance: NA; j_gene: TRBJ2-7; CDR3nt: TGTGCCAGCAGCCCAACAGGGGACGAGCAGTACTTC; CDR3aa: CASSPTGDEQYF
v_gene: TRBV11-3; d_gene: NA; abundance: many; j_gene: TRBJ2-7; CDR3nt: TGTGCCAGCAGCTTAGAGCAGGGCTACGAGCAGTACTTC; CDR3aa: CASSLEQGYEQYF
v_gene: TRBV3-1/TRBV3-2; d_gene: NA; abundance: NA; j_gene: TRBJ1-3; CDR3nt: TGTGCCAGCAGCCATGAGGGCTTCGGAAACACCATATATTTT; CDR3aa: CASSHEGFGNTIYF
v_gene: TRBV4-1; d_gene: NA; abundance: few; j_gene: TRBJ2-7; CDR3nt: TGCGCCAGCAGCCAAGGATGGGTAGGGGAGGAAGCCTACGAGCAGTACTTC; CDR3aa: CASSQGWVGEEAYEQYF
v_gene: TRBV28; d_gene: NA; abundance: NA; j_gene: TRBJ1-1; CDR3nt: TGTGCCAGCAGTTGGGGACTCGGCCGGACTGAAGCTTTCTTT; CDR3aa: CASSWGLGRTEAFF
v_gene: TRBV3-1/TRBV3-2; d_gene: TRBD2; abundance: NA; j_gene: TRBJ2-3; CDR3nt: TGTGCCAGCAGCCAAGTAGCTAGCGGGGGGCAATCCCACACAGATACGCAGTATTTT; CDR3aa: CASSQVASGGQSHTDTQYF